The clone carrying this TCR beta chain was seen once. How the authors handled the data: Estimates of nucleated cell counts were drawn from the amplification of reference gene primers. Using immunoSEQ multiplex PCR, the repertoire was profiled, and TCRdb retains in-frame clones only, with some absent. That table furnishes V, J and clone size, whereas the DNA furnished D and trimming. The sample yields fewer than 120,000 clones, more than 75% seen once. The data derive from a study of blood T cell repertoires in COVID-19. Study as a whole: PBMCs, B-cell-depleted T cells, or T cells provided the cDNA or gDNA that made up the material.

Trimming cost V 1 base and J 7 bases; bases outside gene matches: 11. Germline assignment: CDR1 MNHEY and CDR2 SMNVEV (reference sequence). This CDR3 comprises 17 residues. The chain uses TRBV27 and TRBJ2-1, with 9 bases lining up with TRBD2. The origin of this receptor is a woman aged 45 to 65 with acute or convalescent COVID-19. Sequenced: peripheral blood. This chain's CDR3 is CASSLWVAGESGNEQFF. DNA of the CDR3: TGTGCCAGCAGTTTATGGGTAGCGGGAGAATCGGGGAATGAGCAGTTCTTC.